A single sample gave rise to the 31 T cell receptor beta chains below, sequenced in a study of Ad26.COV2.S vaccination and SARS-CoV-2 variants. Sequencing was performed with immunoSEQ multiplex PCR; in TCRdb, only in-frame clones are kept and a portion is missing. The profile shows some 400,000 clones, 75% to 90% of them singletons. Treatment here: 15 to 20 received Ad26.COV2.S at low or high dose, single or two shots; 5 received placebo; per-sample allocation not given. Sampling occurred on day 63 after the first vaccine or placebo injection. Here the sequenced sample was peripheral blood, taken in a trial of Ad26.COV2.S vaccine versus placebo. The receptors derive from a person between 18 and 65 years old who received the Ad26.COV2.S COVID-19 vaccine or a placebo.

The CDR3 sequence is CASSIQGAPGELFF. CDR3 bases: TGCGCCAGCAGCATACAGGGGGCGCCCGGGGAGCTGTTTTTT. The chain has TRBV10-2 and TRBJ2-2; TRBD1 agrees at 9 bases. This CDR3 has 14 residues. Germline loops: CDR1 WSHSY, CDR2 SAAADI. V was pared by 6 bases and J by 6 bases, with 5 bases of the junction left unmatched.

CDR3 region: CASSFAASAEAFF. CDR3 DNA sequence: TGTGCCAGCAGTTTTGCGGCTAGCGCTGAAGCTTTCTTT. The V and J genes are TRBV28 and TRBJ1-1; the D is unclear. This CDR3 region has 13 residues. Germline V CDR1 and CDR2: MDHEN, SYDVKM. V was shortened by 3 bases and J by 6 bases, with 11 bases between the two germline ends.

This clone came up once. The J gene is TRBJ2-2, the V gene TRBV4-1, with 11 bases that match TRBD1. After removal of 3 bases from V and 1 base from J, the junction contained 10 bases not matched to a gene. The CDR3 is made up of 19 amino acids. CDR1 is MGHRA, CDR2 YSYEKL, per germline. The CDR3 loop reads CASSQEGQGASQNTGELFF. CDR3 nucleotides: TGCGCCAGCAGCCAGGAAGGACAGGGGGCGAGCCAGAACACCGGGGAGCTGTTTTTT.

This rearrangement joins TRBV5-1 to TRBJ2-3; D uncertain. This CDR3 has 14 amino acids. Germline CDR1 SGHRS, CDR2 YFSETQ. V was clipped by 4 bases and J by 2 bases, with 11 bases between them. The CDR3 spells CASSPRRATDTQYF. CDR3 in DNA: TGCGCCAGCAGCCCCCGACGCGCCACAGATACGCAGTATTTT.

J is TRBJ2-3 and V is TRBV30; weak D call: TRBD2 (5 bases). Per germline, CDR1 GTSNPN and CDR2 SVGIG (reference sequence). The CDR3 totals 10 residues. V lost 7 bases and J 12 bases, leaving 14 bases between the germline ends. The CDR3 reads CASGLSEQYF. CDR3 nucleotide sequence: TGTGCCTCCGGACTTAGCGAACAGTATTTT.

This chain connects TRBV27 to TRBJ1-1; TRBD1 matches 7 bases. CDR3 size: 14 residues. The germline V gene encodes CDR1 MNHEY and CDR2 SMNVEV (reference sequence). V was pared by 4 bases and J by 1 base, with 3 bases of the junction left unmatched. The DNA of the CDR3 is TGTGCCAGCAGTTCCCGGACAGGGAACACTGAAGCTTTCTTT. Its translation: CASSSRTGNTEAFF.

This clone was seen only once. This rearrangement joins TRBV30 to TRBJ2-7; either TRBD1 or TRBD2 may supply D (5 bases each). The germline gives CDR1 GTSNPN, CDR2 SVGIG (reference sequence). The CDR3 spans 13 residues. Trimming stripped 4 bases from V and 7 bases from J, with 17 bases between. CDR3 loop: CAWTLRGRGEQYF. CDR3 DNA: TGTGCCTGGACCTTAAGGGGCCGCGGGGAGCAGTACTTC.

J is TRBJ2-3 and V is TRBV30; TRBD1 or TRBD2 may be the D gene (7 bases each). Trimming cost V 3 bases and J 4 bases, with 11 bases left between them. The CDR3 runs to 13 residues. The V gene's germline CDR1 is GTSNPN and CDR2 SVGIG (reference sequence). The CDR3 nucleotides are TGTGCCTGGAGCAGGGGGAGGGCAGATACGCAGTATTTT. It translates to CAWSRGRADTQYF.

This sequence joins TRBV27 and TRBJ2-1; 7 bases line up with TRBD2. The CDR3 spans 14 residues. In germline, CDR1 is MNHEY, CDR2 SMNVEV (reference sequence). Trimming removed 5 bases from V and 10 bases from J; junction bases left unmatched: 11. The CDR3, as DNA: TGTGCCAGCAGTCTGACTAGCCCCCGAAACGAGCAGTTCTTC. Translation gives CASSLTSPRNEQFF.

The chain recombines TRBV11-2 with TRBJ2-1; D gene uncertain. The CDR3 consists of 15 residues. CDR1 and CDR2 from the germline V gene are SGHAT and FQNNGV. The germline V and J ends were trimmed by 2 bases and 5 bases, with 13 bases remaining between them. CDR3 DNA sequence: TGTGCCAGCAGCTTACGGCCCTCTTTCAACAATGAGCAGTTCTTC. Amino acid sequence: CASSLRPSFNNEQFF.

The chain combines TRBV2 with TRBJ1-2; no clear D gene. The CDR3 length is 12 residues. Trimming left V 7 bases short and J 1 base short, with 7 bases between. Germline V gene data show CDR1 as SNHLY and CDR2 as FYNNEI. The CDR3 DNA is TGTGCCAGCATGGGCAATAACTATGGCTACACCTTC. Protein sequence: CASMGNNYGYTF.

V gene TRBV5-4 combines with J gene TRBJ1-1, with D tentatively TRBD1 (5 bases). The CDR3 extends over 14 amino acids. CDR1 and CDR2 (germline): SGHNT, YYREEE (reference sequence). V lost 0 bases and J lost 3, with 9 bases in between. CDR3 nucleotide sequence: TGTGCCAGCAGCTTGGTAGGGACCGACACTGAAGCTTTCTTT. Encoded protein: CASSLVGTDTEAFF.

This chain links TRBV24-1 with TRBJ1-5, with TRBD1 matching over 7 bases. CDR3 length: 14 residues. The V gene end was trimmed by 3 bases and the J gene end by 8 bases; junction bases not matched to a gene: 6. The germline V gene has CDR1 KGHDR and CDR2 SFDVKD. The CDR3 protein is CATSDRQGSEPQHF. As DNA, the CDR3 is TGTGCCACCAGTGATAGACAGGGATCCGAGCCCCAGCATTTT.

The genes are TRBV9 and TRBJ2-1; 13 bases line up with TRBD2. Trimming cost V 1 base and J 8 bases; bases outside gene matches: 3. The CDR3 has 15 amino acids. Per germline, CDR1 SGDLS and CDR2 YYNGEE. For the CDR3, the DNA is TGTGCCAGCAGCGTAAGGGGGACTAGCGGGGATGAGCAGTTCTTC. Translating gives CASSVRGTSGDEQFF.

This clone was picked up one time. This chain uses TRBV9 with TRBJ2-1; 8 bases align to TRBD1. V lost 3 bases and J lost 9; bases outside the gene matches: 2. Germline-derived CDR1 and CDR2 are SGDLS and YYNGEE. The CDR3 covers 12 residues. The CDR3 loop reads CASSGQGTEQFF. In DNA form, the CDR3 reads TGTGCCAGCAGCGGACAGGGGACTGAGCAGTTCTTC. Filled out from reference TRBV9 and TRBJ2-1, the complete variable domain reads DSGVTQTPKHLITATGQRVTLRCSPRSGDLSVYWYQQSLDQGLQFLIQYYNGEERAKGNILERFSAQQFPDLHSELNLSSLELGDSALYFCASSGQGTEQFFGPGTRLTVL.

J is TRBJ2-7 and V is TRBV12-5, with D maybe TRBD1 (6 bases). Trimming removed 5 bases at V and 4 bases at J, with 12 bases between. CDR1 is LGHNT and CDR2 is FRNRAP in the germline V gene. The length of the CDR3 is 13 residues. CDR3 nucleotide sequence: TGTGCTAGTGGTCGGATCAGGGGTTACGAGCAGTACTTC. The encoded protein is CASGRIRGYEQYF.

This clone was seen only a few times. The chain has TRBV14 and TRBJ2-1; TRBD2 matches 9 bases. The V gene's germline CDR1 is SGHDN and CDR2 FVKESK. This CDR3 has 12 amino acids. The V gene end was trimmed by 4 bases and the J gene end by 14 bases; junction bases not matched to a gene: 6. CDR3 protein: CASSLQGTSKFF. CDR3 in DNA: TGTGCCAGCAGCCTCCAAGGGACTAGCAAGTTCTTC.

The CDR3 DNA is TGTGCCAGCGGCTCCTATGGCTACACCTTC. This sequence encodes CASGSYGYTF. The chain combines TRBV2 with TRBJ1-2; no clear D. The CDR3 is 10 residues long. Germline CDR1 SNHLY, CDR2 FYNNEI. V was pared by 8 bases and J by 4 bases, with 5 bases between.

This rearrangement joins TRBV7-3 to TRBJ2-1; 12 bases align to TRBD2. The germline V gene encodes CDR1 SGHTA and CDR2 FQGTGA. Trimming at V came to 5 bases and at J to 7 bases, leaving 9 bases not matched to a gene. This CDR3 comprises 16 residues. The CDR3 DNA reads TGTGCCAGCAGCCTAAGTCTAGCGGGAGGGCGTAATGAGCAGTTCTTC. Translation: CASSLSLAGGRNEQFF.

The CDR3 is CASSAGVFNEQYF. As DNA, the CDR3 is TGCGCCAGCAGCGCAGGGGTTTTCAACGAGCAGTACTTC. The V call is TRBV5-1, the J call TRBJ2-7; D perhaps matches TRBD1 (6 bases). CDR1 is SGHRS, CDR2 YFSETQ, per germline. The CDR3 totals 13 residues. V lost 4 bases, J lost 5 bases, and 13 bases lay in between.

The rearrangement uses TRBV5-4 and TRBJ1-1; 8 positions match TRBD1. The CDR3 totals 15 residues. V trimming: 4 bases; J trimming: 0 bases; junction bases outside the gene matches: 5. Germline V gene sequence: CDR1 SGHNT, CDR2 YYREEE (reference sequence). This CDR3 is CASSPGQGLNTEAFF. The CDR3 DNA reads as TGTGCCAGCAGCCCCGGACAGGGTTTGAACACTGAAGCTTTCTTT. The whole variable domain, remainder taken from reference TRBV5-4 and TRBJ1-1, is ETGVTQSPTHLIKTRGQQVTLRCSSQSGHNTVSWYQQALGQGPQFIFQYYREEENGRGNFPPRFSGLQFPNYSSELNVNALELDDSALYLCASSPGQGLNTEAFFGQGTRLTVV.

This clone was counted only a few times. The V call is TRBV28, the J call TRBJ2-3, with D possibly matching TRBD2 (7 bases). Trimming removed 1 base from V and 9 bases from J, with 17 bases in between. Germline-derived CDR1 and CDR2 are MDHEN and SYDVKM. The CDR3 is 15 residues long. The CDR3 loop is CASSLSGEGVPTQYF. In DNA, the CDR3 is TGTGCCAGCAGTTTATCGGGGGAGGGGGTTCCCACGCAGTATTTT.

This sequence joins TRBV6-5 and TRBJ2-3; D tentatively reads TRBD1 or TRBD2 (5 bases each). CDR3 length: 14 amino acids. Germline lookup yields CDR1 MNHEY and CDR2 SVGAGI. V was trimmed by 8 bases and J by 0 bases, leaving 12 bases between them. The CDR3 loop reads CASGTALSTDTQYF. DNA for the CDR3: TGTGCCAGCGGGACCGCTCTAAGCACAGATACGCAGTATTTT.

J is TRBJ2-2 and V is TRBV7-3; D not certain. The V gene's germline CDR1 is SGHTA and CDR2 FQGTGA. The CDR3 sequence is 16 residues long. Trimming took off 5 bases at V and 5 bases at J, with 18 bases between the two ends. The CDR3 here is CASSRRAMGWTGELFF. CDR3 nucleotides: TGTGCCAGCAGCAGAAGGGCCATGGGGTGGACCGGGGAGCTGTTTTTT.

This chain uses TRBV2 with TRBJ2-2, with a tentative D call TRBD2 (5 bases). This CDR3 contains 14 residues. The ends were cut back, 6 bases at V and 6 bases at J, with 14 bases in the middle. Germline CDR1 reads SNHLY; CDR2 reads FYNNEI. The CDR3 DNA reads TGTGCCAGCAGGGTAGAGGGAGACGCCGGGGAGCTGTTTTTT. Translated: CASRVEGDAGELFF.

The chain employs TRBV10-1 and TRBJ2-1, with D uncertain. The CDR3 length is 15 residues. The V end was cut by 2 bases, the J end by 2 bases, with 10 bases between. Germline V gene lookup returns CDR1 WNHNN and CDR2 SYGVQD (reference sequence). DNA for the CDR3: TGCGCCAGCAGTGAGGACACCTTACCCTACAATGAGCAGTTCTTC. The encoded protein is CASSEDTLPYNEQFF.

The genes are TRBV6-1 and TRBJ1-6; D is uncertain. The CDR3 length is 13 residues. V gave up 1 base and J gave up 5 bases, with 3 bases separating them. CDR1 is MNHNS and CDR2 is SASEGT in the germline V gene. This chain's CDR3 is CASSEGNNSPLHF. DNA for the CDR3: TGTGCCAGCAGTGAAGGGAATAATTCACCCCTCCACTTT.

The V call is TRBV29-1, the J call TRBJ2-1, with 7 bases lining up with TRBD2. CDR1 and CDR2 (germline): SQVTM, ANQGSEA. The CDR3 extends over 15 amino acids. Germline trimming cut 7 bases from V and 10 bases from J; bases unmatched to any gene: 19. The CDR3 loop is CSAGREGRSFFEQFF. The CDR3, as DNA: TGCAGCGCTGGGAGGGAGGGACGGTCCTTTTTCGAGCAGTTCTTC.

The CDR3 bases are TGTGCCAGCACCGAGGGACAGGGACCTAACTATGGCTACACCTTC. This translates into CASTEGQGPNYGYTF. The chain employs TRBV5-6 and TRBJ1-2; 9 bases map to TRBD1. CDR1 and CDR2 (germline): SGHDT, YYEEEE. V was clipped by 6 bases and J by 0 bases; unmatched bases: 6. The CDR3 is made up of 15 amino acids.

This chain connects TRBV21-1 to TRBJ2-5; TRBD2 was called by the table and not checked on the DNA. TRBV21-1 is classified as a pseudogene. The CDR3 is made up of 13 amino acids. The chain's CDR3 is CASGPGRGETQYF. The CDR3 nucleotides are TGTGCCAGCGGACCCGGGAGAGGGGAGACCCAGTACTTC.

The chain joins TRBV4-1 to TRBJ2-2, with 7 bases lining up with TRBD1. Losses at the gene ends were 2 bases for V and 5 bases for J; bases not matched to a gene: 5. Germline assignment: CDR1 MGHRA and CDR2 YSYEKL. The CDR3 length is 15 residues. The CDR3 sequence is CASSQRAGGTGELFF. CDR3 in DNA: TGCGCCAGCAGCCAAAGGGCAGGGGGAACCGGGGAGCTGTTTTTT.